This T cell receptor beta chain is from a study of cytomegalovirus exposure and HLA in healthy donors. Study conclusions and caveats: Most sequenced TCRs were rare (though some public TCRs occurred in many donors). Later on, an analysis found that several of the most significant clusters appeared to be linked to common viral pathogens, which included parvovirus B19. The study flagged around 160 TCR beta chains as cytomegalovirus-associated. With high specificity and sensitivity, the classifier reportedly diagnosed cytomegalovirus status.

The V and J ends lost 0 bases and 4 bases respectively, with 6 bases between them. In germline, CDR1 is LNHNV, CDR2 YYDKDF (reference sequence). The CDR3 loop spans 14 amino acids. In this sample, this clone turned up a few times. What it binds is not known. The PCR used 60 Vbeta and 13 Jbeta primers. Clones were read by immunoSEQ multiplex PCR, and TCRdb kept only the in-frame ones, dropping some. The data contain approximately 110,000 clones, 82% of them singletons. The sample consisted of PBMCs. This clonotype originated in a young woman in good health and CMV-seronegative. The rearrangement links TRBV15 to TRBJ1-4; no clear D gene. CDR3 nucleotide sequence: TGTGCCACCAGCAGAGATTTTAATAATGAAAAACTGTTTTTT. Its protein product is CATSRDFNNEKLFF.